The rows below give T cell receptor delta chains drawn from one sample of a study of gamma-delta T cells after stem cell transplantation. TCRdb re-called the RT-PCR reads with CATT. The sample includes 2,000 to 2,500 delta-chain clones, around 40% seen only once; the top ten take more than 15%. Sequencing was done on a sample of gamma-delta T cells. All receptors derive from a human donor. It is not recorded whose cells these are; they may come from a transplant donor. Both conserved end residues are part of each CDR3. The D gene is left open where the match is weak. Part of the rows lack a size; the others show once, few, many or a class for expanded clones.

TRDD3 | TRDJ1 | - | TRDV3 | 19 | TGTGCCTTTAATTGTCCCCTACCCTGGGGGATCCGACGTGAGTATAAACTCATCTTT | CAFNCPLPWGIRREYKLIF
TRDD3 | TRDJ1 | - | TRDV2 | 18 | TGTGCCTGTGAGGGACTACGGGGGATAAGTGGAACCACCGATAAACTCATCTTT | CACEGLRGISGTTDKLIF
TRDD3 | TRDJ1 | medium-sized | TRDV2 | 20 | TGTGCCTGTGACACCGTTGTAATGGGGGACCCCTCTATGTACACCGATAAACTCATCTTT | CACDTVVMGDPSMYTDKLIF
TRDD3 | TRDJ3 | - | TRDV2 | 20 | TGTGCCTGTGTGTTACTGGGGGACGCCTCGAAGTCCTGGGACACCCGACAGATGTTTTTC | CACVLLGDASKSWDTRQMFF
- | TRDJ1 | few | TRDV2 | 14 | TGTGCCTGTGAAAGCCTCTCAACCACCGATAAACTCATCTTT | CACESLSTTDKLIF
- | TRDJ1 | - | TRDV2 | 17 | TGTGCCTGTGACACCGCGGGGGTTCTAAAGTACACCGATAAACTCATCTTT | CACDTAGVLKYTDKLIF
TRDD3 | TRDJ3 | - | TRDV2 | 22 | TGTGCCTGTGACACCGGCAACTTGGGGGATACCCAAAGCTCCTGGGACACCCGACAGATGTTTTTC | CACDTGNLGDTQSSWDTRQMFF
- | TRDJ1 | few | TRDV2 | 16 | TGTGCCTGTGACCCCGTTTCCTCCGATTACACCGATAAACTCATCTTT | CACDPVSSDYTDKLIF
TRDD3 | TRDJ3 | - | TRDV2 | 18 | TGTGCCTGTGATCCCACTGGGGGACCCACCTGGGACACCCGACAGATGTTTTTC | CACDPTGGPTWDTRQMFF
TRDD3 | TRDJ3 | once | TRDV2 | 20 | TGTGCCTGTGATCCCGTCAGGCTGGGGGATACGAGATGGGACACCCGACAGATGTTTTTC | CACDPVRLGDTRWDTRQMFF
TRDD3 | TRDJ1 | - | TRDV2 | 16 | TGTGCCTGTGACACACTGGGGGATAATTTTGGCGATAAACTCATCTTT | CACDTLGDNFGDKLIF
TRDD3 | TRDJ1 | medium-sized | TRDV2 | 17 | TGTGCCTGTGATGTCCTACTGGGGGATACCCGCACCGATAAACTCATCTTT | CACDVLLGDTRTDKLIF
- | TRDJ3 | - | TRDV2 | 17 | TGTGCCTGTGACACCCCCCAAGACTCCTGGGACACCCGACAGATGTTTTTC | CACDTPQDSWDTRQMFF
- | TRDJ1 | - | TRDV2 | 19 | TGTGCCTGTGACTCAGTCAGTGTTGGGGATCGCCTCGGCACCGATAAACTCATCTTT | CACDSVSVGDRLGTDKLIF
TRDD3 | TRDJ1 | - | TRDV2 | 18 | TGTGCCTGTGACACACTGGGGGATCCTACGAAGTACACCGATAAACTCATCTTT | CACDTLGDPTKYTDKLIF
- | TRDJ1 | - | TRDV2 | 18 | TGTGCCTGTGATATTTTGGAGGATACTAGTGGAGGAACCGATAAACTCATCTTT | CACDILEDTSGGTDKLIF
TRDD3 | TRDJ1 | - | TRDV2 | 16 | TGTGCCTGTGACACCGTGGCTGGGGGATACCAGGATAAGCTCATCTTT | CACDTVAGGYQDKLIF
TRDD3 | TRDJ3 | few | TRDV2 | 19 | TGTGCCTGTGACACGGCAGTACTGGGGGATACCTGGGACACCCGACAGATGTTTTTC | CACDTAVLGDTWDTRQMFF
TRDD3 | TRDJ1 | few | TRDV2 | 19 | TGTGCCTGTGACACCCTGGCGGCTGGGGGATACGATACCGCCGATAACCTCATCTTT | CACDTLAAGGYDTADNLIF
- | TRDJ1 | - | TRDV2 | 15 | TGTGCCTGTGACTTCGTCGGGGGGACCACCGATAACCTCATCTTT | CACDFVGGTTDNLIF
TRDD3 | TRDJ1 | - | TRDV2 | 13 | TGTGCCTGTGACTCTTTACTGGGGGTTAAAGTCATCTTT | CACDSLLGVKVIF
TRDD3 | TRDJ1 | few | TRDV2 | 19 | TGTGCCTGTGACAGCCTTACTGGGGGATACGGGAGGTACACCGATAAACTCATCTTT | CACDSLTGGYGRYTDKLIF
- | TRDJ1 | - | TRDV2 | 18 | TGTGCCTGTGACACCGAATTCTTTGGGGTAAGTGTGACCGATAAACTCATCTTT | CACDTEFFGVSVTDKLIF